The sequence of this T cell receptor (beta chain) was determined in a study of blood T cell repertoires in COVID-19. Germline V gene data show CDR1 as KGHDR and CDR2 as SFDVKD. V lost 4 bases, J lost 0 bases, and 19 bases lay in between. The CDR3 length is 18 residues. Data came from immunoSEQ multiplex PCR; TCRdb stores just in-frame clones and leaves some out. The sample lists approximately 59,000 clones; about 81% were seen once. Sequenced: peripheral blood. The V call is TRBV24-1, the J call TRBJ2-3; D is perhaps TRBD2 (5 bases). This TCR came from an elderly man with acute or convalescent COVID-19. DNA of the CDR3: TGTGCCACCAGTGACGAACCAGGAGGTAAACCTAGCACAGATACGCAGTATTTT. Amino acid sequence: CATSDEPGGKPSTDTQYF.